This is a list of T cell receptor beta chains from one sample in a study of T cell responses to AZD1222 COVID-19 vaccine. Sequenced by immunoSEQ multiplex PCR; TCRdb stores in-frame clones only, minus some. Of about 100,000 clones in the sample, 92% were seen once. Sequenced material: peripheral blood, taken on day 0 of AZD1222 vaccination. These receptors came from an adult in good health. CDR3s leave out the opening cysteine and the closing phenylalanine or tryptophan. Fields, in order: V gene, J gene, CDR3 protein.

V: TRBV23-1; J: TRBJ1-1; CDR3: ASSTPDRLNTEAF
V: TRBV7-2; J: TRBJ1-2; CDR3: ASSLVLYGRFNYGYT
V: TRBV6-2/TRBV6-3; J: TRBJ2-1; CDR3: ASSRATSGGINEQF
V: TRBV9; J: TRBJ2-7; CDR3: ASSVGGVTYEQY
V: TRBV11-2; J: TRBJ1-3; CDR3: ASSIHSVGNTIY
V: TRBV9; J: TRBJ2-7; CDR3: ASSVGAGAASYEQY
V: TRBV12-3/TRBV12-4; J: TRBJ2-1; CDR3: ASSPIGARGWF
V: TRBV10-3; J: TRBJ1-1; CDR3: AIRGDGEAF
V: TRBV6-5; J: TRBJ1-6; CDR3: ASRWTGENSPLH
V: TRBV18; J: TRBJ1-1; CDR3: ASSRPPGHGAF
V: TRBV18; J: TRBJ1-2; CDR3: ASSVQGDYGYT
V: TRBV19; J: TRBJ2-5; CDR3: ASSSRETQY
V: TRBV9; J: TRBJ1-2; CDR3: ASSARVGGYT
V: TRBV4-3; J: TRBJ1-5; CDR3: ASSQDRAGQPQH
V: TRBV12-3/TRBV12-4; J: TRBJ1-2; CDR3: ASSPRSYGYT
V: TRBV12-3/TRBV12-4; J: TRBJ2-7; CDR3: ASSRAGNYEQY
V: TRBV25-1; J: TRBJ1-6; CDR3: ASREGLYNSPLH
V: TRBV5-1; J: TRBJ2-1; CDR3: ASTRGTANNEQF
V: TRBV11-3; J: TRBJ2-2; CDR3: ASSLGEVYRENTGELF
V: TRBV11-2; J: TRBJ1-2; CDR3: ASSPGPGQGVDYGYT
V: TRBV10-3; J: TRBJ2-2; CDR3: AATTGRTNTGELF
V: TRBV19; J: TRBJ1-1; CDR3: ASSTGRQTEAF
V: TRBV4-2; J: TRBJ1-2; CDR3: ASSQERGQIYGYT
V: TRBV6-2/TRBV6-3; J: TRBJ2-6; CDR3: ASSRPGVGANVLT
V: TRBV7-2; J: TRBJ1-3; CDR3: ASSPHQISGNTIY
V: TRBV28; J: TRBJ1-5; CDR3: ASSFSGGLQPQH
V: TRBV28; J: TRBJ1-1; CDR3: ASINHDGSSF
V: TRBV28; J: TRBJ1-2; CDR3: ASSITTGYGYT
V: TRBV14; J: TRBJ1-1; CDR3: ASSQDRGRRGAF
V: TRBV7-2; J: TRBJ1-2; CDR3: ASSLLGRVSGYT
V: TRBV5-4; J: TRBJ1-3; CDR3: ASSLDRAGNTIY
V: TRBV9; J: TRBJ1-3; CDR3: ASSSPRDRGGNTIY
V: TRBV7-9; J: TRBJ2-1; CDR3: ASSLDRVMNEQF
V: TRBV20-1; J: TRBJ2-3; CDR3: SELALDTQY
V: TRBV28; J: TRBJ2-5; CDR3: ASRSWDNQETQY
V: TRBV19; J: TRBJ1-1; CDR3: ASSSHRDHTEAF
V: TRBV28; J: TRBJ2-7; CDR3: ASSLGVAYRAVRYEQY
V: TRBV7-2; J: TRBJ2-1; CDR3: ASSPDRVGNEQF
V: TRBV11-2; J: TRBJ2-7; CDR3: ASSLDLIGPAREQY
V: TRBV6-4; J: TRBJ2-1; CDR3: ASSPLAGGYNEQF
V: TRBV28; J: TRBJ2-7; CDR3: ASSSLAERGSYEQY
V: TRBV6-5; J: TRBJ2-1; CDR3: ATSRLAGVVNEQF
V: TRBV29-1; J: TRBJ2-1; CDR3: SGGPRSYNEQF
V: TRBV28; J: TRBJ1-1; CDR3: ASSPSPGVMNTEAF
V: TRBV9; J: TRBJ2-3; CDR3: ASSAQGRGSDTQY
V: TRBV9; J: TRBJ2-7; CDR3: ASSPGLAGVYEQY
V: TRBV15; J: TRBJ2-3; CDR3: ATSARTTYTDTQY
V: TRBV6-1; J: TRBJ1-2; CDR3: ASSEGRPHYGYT
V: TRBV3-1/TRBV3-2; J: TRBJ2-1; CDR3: ASSPASGGWYEQF
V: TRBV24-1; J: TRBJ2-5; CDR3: ATSGDTQETQY
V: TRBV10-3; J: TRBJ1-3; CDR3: AISESTSSGNTIY
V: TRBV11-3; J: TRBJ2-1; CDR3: ASSARLAGVNEQF
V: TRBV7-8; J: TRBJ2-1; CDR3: ASRVGVAGGNEQF
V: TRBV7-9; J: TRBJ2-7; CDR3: ASNFGGETGEQY
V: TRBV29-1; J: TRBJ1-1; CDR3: SVTPRGQQNTEAF